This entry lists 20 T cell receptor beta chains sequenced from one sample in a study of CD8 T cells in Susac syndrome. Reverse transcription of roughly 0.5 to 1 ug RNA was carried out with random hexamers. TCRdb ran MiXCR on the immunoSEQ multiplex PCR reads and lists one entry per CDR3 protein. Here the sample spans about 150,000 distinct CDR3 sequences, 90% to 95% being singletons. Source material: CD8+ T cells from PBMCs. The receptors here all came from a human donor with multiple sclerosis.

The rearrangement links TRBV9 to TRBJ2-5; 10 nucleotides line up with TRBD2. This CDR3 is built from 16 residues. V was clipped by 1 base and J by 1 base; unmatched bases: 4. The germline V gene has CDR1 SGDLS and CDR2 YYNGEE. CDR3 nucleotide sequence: TGTGCCAGCAGCGTAAACGGACTAGCGGTCCAAGAGACCCAGTACTTC. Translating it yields CASSVNGLAVQETQYF.

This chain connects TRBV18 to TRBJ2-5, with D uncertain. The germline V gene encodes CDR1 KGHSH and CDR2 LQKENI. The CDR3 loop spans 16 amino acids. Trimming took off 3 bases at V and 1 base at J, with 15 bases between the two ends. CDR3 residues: CASSPATRPGQETQYF. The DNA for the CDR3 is TGTGCCAGCTCACCGGCTACCCGACCAGGCCAAGAGACCCAGTACTTC. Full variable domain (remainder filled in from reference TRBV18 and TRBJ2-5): NAGVMQNPRHLVRRRGQEARLRCSPMKGHSHVYWYRQLPEEGLKFMVYLQKENIIDESGMPKERFSAEFPKEGPSILRIQQVVRGDSAAYFCASSPATRPGQETQYFGPGTRLLVL.

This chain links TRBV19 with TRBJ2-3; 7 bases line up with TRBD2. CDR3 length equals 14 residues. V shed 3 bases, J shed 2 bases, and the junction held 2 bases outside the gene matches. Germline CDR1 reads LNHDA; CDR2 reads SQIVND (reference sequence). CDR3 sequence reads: CASSIRGDTDTQYF. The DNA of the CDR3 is TGTGCCAGTAGTATCCGGGGGGACACAGATACGCAGTATTTT. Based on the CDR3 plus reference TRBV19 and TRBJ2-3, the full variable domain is DGGITQSPKYLFRKEGQNVTLSCEQNLNHDAMYWYRQDPGQGLRLIYYSQIVNDFQKGDIAEGYSVSREKKESFPLTVTSAQKNPTAFYLCASSIRGDTDTQYFGPGTRLTVL.

This CDR3 is CSATDRGTTIEQYF. CDR3 DNA sequence: TGCAGTGCTACGGACAGGGGAACGACCATCGAGCAGTACTTC. This chain connects TRBV20-1 to TRBJ2-7; 9 nucleotides agree with TRBD1. The CDR3 is made up of 14 amino acids. The V and J ends lost 4 bases and 6 bases, in that order; junction bases with no gene match: 10. CDR1 and CDR2 (germline): DFQATT, SNEGSKA (reference sequence).

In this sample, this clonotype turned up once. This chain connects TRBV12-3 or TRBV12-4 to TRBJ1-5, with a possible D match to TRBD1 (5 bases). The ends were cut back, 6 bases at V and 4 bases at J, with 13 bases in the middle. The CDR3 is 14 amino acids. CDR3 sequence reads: CASSLRQRNQPQHF. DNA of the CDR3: TGTGCCAGCAGCCTTAGACAGAGGAATCAGCCCCAGCATTTT.

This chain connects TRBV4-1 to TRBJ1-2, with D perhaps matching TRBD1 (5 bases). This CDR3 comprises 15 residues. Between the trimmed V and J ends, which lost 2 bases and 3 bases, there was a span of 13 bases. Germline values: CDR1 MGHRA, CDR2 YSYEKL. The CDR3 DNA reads TGCGCCAGCAGCCAATGGGACGGGACGTACTATGGCTACACCTTC. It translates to CASSQWDGTYYGYTF.

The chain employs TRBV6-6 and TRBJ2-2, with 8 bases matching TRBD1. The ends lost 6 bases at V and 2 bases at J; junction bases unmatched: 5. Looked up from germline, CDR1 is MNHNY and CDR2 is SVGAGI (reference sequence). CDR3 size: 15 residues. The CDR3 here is CASRRQGSNTGELFF. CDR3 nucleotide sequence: TGTGCCAGCAGACGACAGGGGTCAAACACCGGGGAGCTGTTTTTT.

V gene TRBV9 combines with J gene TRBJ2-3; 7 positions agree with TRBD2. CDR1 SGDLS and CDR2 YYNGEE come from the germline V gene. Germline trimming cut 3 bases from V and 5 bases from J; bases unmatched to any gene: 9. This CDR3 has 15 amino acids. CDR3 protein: CASSGSGGKGDTQYF. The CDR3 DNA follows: TGTGCCAGCAGCGGTTCGGGGGGAAAGGGAGATACGCAGTATTTT.

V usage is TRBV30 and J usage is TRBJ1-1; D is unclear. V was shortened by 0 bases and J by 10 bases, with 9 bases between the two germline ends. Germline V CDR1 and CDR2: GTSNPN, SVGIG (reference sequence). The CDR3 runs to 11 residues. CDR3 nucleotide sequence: TGTGCCTGGAGTGTACCCCCCGTAGCTTTCTTT. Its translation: CAWSVPPVAFF. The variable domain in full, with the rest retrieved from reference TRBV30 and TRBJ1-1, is SQTIHQWPATLVQPVGSPLSLECTVEGTSNPNLYWYRQAAGRGLQLLFYSVGIGQISSEVPQNLSASRPQDRQFILSSKKLLLSDSGFYLCAWSVPPVAFFGQGTRLTVV.

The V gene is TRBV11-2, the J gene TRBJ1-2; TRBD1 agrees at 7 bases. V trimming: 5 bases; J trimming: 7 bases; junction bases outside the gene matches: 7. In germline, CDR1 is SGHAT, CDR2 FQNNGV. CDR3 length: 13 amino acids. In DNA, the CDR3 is TGTGCCAGCAGCCTCACAGGGGACCGTGGCTACACCTTC. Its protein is CASSLTGDRGYTF.

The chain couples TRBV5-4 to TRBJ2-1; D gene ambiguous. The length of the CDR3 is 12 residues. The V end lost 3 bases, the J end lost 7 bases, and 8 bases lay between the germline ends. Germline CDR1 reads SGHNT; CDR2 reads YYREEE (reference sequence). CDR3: CASSYPGNEQFF. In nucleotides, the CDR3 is TGTGCCAGCAGCTACCCTGGAAATGAGCAGTTCTTC.

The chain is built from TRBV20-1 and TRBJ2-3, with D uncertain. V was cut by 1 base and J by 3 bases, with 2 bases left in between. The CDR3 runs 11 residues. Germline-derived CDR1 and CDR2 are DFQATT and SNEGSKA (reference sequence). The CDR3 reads CSARGTDTQYF. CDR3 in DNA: TGCAGTGCTAGAGGGACAGATACGCAGTATTTT.

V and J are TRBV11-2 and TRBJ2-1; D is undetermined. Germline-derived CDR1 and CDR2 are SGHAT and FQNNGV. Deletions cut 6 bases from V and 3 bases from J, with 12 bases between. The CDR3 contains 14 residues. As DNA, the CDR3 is TGTGCCAGCAGTTCAAAGGGCCTCTACAATGAGCAGTTCTTC. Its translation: CASSSKGLYNEQFF. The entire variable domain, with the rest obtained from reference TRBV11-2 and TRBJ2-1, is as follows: EAGVAQSPRYKIIEKRQSVAFWCNPISGHATLYWYQQILGQGPKLLIQFQNNGVVDDSQLPKDRFSAERLKGVDSTLKIQPAKLEDSAVYLCASSSKGLYNEQFFGPGTRLTVL.

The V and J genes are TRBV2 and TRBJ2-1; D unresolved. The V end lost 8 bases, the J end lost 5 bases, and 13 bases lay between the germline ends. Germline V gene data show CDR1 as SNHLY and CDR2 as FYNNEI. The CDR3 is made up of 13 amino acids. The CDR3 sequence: CASPPGINNEQFF. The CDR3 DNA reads TGTGCCAGCCCGCCAGGCATTAACAATGAGCAGTTCTTC.

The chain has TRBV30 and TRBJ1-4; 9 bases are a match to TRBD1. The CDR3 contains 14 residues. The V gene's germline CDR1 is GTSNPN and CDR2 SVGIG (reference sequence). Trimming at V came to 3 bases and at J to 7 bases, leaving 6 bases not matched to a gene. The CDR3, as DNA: TGTGCCTGGAGACCGGGACAGGGAGTTGAAAAACTGTTTTTT. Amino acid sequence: CAWRPGQGVEKLFF.

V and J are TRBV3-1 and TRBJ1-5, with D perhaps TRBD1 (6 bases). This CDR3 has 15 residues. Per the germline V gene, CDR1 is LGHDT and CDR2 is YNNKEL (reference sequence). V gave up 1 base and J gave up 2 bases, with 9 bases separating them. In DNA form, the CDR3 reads TGTGCCAGCAGCCAAGGGGGGCGAGGCAATCAGCCCCAGCATTTT. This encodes CASSQGGRGNQPQHF.

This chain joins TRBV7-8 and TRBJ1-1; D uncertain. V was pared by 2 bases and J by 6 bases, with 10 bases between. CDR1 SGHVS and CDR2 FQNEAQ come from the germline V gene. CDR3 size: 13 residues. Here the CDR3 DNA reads TGTGCCAGCAGCTTAATGGCTAGCTCTGAAGCTTTCTTT. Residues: CASSLMASSEAFF.

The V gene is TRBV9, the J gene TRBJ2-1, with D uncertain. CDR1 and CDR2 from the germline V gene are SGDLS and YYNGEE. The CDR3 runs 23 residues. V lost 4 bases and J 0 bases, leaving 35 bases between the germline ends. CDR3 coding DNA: TGTGCCAGCAGCACCCCCGGACCTGTCTCCCTAGGTCCACTCGTTAGCTCCTACAATGAGCAGTTCTTC. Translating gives CASSTPGPVSLGPLVSSYNEQFF.

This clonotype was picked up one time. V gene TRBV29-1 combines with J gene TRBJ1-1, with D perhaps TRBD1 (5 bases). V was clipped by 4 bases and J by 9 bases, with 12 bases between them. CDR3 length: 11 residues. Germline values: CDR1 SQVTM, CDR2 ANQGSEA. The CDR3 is CSVVFGGKAFF. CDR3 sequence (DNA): TGCAGCGTTGTGTTCGGGGGTAAAGCTTTCTTT.

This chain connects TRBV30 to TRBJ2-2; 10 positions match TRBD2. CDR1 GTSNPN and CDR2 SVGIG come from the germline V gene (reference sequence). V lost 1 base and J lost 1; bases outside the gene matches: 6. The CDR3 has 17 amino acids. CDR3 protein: CAWSAPGLAVNTGELFF. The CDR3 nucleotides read TGTGCCTGGAGTGCCCCCGGACTAGCGGTGAACACCGGGGAGCTGTTTTTT.